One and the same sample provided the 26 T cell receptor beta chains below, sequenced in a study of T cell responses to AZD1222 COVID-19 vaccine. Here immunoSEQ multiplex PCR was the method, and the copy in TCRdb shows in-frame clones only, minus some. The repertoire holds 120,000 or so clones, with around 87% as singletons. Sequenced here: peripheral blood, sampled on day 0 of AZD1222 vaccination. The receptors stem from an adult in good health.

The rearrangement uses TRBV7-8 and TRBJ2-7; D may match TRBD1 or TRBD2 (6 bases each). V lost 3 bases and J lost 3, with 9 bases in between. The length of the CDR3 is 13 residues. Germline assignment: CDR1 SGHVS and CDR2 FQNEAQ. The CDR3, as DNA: TGTGCCAGCAGCTTCGGAGGGGGCTACGAGCAGTACTTC. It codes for CASSFGGGYEQYF.

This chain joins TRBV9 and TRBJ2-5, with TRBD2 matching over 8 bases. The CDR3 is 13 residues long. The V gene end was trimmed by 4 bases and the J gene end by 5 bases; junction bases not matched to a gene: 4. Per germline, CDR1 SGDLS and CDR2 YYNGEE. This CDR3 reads CASSPRGGETQYF. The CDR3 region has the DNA TGTGCCAGCAGCCCCCGGGGGGGGGAGACCCAGTACTTC.

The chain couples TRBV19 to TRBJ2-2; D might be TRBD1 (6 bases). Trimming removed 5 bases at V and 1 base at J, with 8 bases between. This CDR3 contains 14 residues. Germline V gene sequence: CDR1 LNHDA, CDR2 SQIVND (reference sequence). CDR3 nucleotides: TGTGCCAGTAGTCACAGGGAGAACACCGGGGAGCTGTTTTTT. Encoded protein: CASSHRENTGELFF.

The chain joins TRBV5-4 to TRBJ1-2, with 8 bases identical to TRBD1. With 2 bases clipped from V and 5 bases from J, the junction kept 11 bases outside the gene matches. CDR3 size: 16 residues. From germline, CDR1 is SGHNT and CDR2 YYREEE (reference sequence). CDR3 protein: CASSFSLRGLRYGYTF. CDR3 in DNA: TGTGCCAGCAGCTTCAGCCTCAGGGGGCTGCGTTATGGCTACACCTTC.

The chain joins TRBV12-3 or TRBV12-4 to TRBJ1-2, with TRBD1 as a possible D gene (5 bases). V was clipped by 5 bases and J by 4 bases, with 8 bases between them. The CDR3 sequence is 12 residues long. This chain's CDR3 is CASSGGTYGYTF. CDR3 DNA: TGTGCCAGCAGTGGAGGGACCTATGGCTACACCTTC.

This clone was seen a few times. The CDR3 DNA follows: TGTGCCAGCAGCTTAAGGGCACCACTCTCCTACGAGCAGTACTTC. Protein product: CASSLRAPLSYEQYF. The chain links TRBV7-8 to TRBJ2-7, with unresolved D. The V end was cut by 2 bases, the J end by 0 bases, with 11 bases between. Germline values: CDR1 SGHVS, CDR2 FQNEAQ. This CDR3 is built from 15 residues.

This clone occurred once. The CDR3 reads CASSLGGTSGRGSYEQYF. The CDR3 DNA follows: TGTGCCAGCAGCTTAGGCGGGACTAGCGGGAGAGGGAGCTACGAGCAGTACTTC. The chain recombines TRBV11-3 with TRBJ2-7; TRBD2 aligns across 14 bases. J gave up 3 bases and V 1 base, and 8 bases lay outside the gene matches. Germline CDR1 and CDR2: SGHNT and YENEEA. The CDR3 length is 18 residues.

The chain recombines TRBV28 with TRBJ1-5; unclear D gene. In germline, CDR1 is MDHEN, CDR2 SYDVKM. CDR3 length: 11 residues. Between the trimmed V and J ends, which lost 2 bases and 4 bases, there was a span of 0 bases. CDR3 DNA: TGTGCCAGCAGTTTAAATCAGCCCCAGCATTTT. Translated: CASSLNQPQHF.

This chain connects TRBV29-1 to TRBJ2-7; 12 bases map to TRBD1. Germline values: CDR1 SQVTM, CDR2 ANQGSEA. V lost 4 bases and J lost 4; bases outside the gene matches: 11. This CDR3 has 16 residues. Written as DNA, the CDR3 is TGCAGCGTTGTCTGGGACAGGGGGCTTAGAGGGTACGAGCAGTACTTC. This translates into CSVVWDRGLRGYEQYF.

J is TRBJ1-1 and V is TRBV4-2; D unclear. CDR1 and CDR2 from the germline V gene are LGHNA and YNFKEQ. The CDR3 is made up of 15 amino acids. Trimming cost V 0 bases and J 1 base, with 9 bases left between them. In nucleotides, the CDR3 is TGTGCCAGCAGCCAAGATTCATACGAGAACACTGAAGCTTTCTTT. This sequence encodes CASSQDSYENTEAFF.

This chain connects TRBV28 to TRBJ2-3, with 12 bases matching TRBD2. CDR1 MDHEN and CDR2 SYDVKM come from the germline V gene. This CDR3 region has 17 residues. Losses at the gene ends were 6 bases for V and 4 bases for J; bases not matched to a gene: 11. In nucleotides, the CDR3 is TGTGCCAGCAGCCCCATTACTAGCGGGAGGTCCCCAGATACGCAGTATTTT. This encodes CASSPITSGRSPDTQYF.

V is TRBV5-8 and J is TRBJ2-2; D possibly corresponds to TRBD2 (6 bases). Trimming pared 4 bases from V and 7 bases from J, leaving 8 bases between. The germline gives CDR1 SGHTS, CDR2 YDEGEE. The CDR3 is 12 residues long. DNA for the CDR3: TGTGCCAGCAGCGGGGGGTACGGGGAGCTGTTTTTT. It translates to CASSGGYGELFF.

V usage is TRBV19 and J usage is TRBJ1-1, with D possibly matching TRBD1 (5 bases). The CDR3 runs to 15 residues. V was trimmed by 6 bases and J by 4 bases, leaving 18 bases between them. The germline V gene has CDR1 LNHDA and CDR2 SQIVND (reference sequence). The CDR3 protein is CASSLPAGRGTEAFF. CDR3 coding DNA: TGTGCCAGTAGCCTTCCCGCGGGGCGCGGCACTGAAGCTTTCTTT.

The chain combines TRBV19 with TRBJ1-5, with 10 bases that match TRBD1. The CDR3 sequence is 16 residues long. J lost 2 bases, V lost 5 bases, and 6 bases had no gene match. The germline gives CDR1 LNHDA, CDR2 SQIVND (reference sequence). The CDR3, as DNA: TGTGCCAGTAGTCCCCGGACAGGGGGAGGCAATCAGCCCCAGCATTTT. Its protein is CASSPRTGGGNQPQHF. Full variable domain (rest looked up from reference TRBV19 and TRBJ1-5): DGGITQSPKYLFRKEGQNVTLSCEQNLNHDAMYWYRQDPGQGLRLIYYSQIVNDFQKGDIAEGYSVSREKKESFPLTVTSAQKNPTAFYLCASSPRTGGGNQPQHFGDGTRLSIL.

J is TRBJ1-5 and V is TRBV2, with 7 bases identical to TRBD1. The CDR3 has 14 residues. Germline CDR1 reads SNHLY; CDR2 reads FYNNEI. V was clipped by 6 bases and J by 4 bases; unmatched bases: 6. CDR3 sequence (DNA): TGTGCCAGCAGCCCCGAGACAGGGAATCAGCCCCAGCATTTT. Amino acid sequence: CASSPETGNQPQHF. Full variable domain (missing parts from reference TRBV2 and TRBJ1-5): EPEVTQTPSHQVTQMGQEVILRCVPISNHLYFYWYRQILGQKVEFLVSFYNNEISEKSEIFDDQFSVERPDGSNFTLKIRSTKLEDSAMYFCASSPETGNQPQHFGDGTRLSIL.

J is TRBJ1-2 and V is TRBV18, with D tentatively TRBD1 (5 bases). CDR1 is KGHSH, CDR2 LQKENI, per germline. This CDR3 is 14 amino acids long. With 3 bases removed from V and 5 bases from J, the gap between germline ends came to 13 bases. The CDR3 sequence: CASSPLSGEYGYTF. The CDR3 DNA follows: TGTGCCAGCTCACCCCTCTCGGGGGAATATGGCTACACCTTC.

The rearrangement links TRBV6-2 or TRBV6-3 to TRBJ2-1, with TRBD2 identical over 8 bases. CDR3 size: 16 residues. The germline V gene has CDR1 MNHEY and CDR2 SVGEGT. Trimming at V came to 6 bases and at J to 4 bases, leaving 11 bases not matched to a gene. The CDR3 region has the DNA TGTGCCAGCAGCGGGAGGGGCGGGGGGCCTTACAATGAGCAGTTCTTC. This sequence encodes CASSGRGGGPYNEQFF.

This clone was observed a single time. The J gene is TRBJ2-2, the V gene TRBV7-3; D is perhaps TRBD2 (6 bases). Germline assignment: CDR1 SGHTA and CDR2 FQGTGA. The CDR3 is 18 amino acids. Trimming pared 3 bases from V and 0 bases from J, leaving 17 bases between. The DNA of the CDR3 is TGTGCCAGCAGCTTCCAGCCTCCGGGACTGACGAACACCGGGGAGCTGTTTTTT. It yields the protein CASSFQPPGLTNTGELFF.

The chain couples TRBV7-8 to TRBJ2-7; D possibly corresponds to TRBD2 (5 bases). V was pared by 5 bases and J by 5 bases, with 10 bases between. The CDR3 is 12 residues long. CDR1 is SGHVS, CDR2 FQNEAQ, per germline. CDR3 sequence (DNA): TGTGCCAGCAGCCCACTAGTTAACGAGCAGTACTTC. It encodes CASSPLVNEQYF.

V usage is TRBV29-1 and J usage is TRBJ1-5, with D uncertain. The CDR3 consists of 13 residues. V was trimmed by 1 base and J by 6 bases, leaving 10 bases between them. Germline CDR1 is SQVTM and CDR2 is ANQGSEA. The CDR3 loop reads CSVEGLGGQPQHF. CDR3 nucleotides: TGCAGCGTTGAAGGTTTGGGAGGTCAGCCCCAGCATTTT. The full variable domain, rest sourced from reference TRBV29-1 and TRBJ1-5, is SAVISQKPSRDICQRGTSLTIQCQVDSQVTMMFWYRQQPGQSLTLIATANQGSEATYESGFVIDKFPISRPNLTFSTLTVSNMSPEDSSIYLCSVEGLGGQPQHFGDGTRLSIL.

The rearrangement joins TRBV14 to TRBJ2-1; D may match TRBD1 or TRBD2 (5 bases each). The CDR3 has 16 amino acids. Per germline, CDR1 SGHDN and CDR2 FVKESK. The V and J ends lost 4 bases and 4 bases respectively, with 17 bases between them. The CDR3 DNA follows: TGTGCCAGCAGCCCCCGAGTGGGGACGATGTACAATGAGCAGTTCTTC. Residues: CASSPRVGTMYNEQFF.

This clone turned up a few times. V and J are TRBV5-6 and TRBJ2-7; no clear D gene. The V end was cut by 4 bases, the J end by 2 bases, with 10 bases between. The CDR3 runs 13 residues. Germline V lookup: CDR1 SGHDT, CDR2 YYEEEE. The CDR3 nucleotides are TGTGCCAGCAGCGTAGGGTTAACCTACGAGCAGTACTTC. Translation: CASSVGLTYEQYF.

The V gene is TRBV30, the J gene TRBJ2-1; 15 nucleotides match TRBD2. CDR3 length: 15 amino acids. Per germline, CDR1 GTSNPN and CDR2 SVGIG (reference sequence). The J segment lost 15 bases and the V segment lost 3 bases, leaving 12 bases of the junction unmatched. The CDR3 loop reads CAWSPGLAGGSRVFF. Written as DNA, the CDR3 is TGTGCCTGGAGCCCCGGACTAGCGGGGGGGTCCCGGGTGTTCTTC.

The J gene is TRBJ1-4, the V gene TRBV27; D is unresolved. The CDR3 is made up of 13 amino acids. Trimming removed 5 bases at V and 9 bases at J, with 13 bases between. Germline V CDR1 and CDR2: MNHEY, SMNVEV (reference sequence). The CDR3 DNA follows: TGTGCCAGCAGTGCCGGGGAAGGTCAAAAACTGTTTTTT. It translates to CASSAGEGQKLFF.

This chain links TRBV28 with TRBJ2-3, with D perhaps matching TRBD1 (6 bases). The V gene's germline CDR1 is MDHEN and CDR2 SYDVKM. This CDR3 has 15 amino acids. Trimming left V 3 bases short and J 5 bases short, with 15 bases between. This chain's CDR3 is CASSFPPDRLDTQYF. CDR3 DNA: TGTGCCAGCAGTTTCCCCCCGGACAGACTAGATACGCAGTATTTT.

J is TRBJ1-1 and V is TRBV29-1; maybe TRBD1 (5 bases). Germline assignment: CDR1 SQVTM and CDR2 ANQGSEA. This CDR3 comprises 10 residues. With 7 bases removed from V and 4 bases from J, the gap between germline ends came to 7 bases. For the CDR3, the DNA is TGCAGCGGGGGGGGCACTGAAGCTTTCTTT. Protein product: CSGGGTEAFF. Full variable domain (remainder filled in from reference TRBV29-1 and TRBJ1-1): SAVISQKPSRDICQRGTSLTIQCQVDSQVTMMFWYRQQPGQSLTLIATANQGSEATYESGFVIDKFPISRPNLTFSTLTVSNMSPEDSSIYLCSGGGTEAFFGQGTRLTVV.